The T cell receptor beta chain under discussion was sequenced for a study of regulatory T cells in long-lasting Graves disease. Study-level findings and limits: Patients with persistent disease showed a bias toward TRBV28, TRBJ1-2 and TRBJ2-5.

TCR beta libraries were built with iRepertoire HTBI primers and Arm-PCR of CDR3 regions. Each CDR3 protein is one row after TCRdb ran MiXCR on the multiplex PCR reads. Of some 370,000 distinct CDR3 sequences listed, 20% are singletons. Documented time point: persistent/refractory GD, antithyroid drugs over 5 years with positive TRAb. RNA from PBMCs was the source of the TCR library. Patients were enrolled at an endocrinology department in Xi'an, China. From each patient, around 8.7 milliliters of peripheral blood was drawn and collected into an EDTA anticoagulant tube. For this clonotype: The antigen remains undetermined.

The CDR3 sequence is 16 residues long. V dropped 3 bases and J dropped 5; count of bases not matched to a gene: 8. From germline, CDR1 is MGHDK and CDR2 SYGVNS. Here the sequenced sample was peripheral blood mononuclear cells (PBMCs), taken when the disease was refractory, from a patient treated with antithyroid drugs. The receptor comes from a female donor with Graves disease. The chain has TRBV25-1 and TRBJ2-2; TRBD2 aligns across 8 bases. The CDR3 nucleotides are TGTGCCAGCAGTGAGCCGGTGGCTAGCGGGACCGGGGAGCTGTTTTTT. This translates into CASSEPVASGTGELFF.